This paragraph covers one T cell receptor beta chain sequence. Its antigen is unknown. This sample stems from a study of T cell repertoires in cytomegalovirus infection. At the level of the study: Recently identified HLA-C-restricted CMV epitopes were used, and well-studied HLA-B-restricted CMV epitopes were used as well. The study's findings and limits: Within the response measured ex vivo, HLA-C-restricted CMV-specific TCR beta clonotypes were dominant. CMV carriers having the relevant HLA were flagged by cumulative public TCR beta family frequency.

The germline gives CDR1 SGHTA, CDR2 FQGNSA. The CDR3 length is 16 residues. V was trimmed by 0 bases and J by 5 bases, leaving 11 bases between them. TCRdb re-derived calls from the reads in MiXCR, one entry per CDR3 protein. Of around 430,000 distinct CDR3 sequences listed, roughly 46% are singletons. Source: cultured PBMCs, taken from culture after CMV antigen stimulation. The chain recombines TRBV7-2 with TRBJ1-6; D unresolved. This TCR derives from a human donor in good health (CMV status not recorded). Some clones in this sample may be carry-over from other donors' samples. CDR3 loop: CASSLASGLHNSPLHF. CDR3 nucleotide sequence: TGTGCCAGCAGCTTAGCGTCCGGGTTGCATAATTCACCCCTCCACTTT.